The rows below give T cell receptor beta chains drawn from one sample of a study of OX40 agonist ivuxolimab in advanced cancers. Data came from immunoSEQ multiplex PCR; TCRdb stores just in-frame clones and leaves some out. The sample holds roughly 77,000 clones; 85% to 95% are singletons and the top ten take approximately 11%. The sequences come from CD4+ or CD8+ T cells sorted from blood, collected in a trial of the OX40 agonist ivuxolimab. Receptors were obtained from an adult with an advanced solid tumor such as melanoma, head and neck, liver or kidney cancer. Each CDR3 is given with its conserved first and last residue. The D gene is left open where the match is weak. A row's size may be missing; if present it is once, few, many or a size class.

12 | . | . | TRBJ2-5 | TRBV2 | CASSEALETQYF | TGTGCCAGCAGTGAGGCCCTAGAGACCCAGTACTTC
17 | once | TRBD2 | TRBJ2-1 | TRBV9 | CASSVDNGGSPANEQFF | TGTGCCAGCAGCGTAGATAACGGGGGGTCTCCGGCGAATGAGCAGTTCTTC
14 | . | . | TRBJ1-2 | TRBV7-8 | CASNPGPLPYGYTF | TGTGCCAGCAACCCCGGACCGCTCCCCTATGGCTACACCTTC
15 | . | TRBD2 | TRBJ2-5 | TRBV19 | CASSNPRTSEETQYF | TGTGCCAGTAGTAACCCGCGGACTAGCGAAGAGACCCAGTACTTC
14 | . | . | TRBJ2-7 | TRBV27 | CASSFVGWGSEQYF | TGTGCCAGCAGTTTTGTAGGCTGGGGGTCCGAGCAGTACTTC
14 | . | . | TRBJ1-5 | TRBV29-1 | CSVWGGSGNQPQHF | TGCAGCGTTTGGGGGGGCTCTGGCAATCAGCCCCAGCATTTT
16 | . | . | TRBJ1-1 | TRBV7-8 | CASSLAWIDGNTEAFF | TGTGCCAGCAGCTTAGCATGGATTGACGGTAACACTGAAGCTTTCTTT
15 | . | TRBD2 | TRBJ2-3 | TRBV10-2 | CASSDPSGGTDTQYF | TGCGCCAGCAGTGATCCTAGCGGGGGCACAGATACGCAGTATTTT
16 | . | . | TRBJ2-3 | TRBV7-2 | CASSLILMGGADTQYF | TGTGCCAGCAGCTTAATACTAATGGGAGGCGCAGATACGCAGTATTTT
18 | . | TRBD2 | TRBJ2-2 | TRBV11-3 | CASSLGLAGPAFDGELFF | TGTGCCAGCAGCTTAGGACTAGCGGGGCCCGCTTTTGACGGGGAGCTGTTTTTT
14 | . | . | TRBJ2-7 | TRBV9 | CASSVIPRGYEQYF | TGTGCCAGCAGCGTAATCCCCAGGGGCTACGAGCAGTACTTC
17 | . | . | TRBJ2-1 | TRBV15 | CATSREGASPPRDEQFF | TGTGCCACCAGCAGAGAGGGGGCAAGCCCACCCCGGGATGAGCAGTTCTTC
13 | . | TRBD1 | TRBJ1-1 | TRBV10-3 | CAIKAGGMEEAFF | TGTGCCATCAAGGCAGGGGGGATGGAGGAGGCTTTCTTT
15 | . | . | TRBJ2-7 | TRBV7-3 | CASSLGQGRTYEQYF | TGTGCCAGCAGCTTAGGGCAGGGGAGGACCTACGAGCAGTACTTC
13 | . | . | TRBJ1-6 | TRBV19 | CASSWQGGSPLHF | TGTGCCAGTAGCTGGCAGGGTGGATCACCCCTCCACTTT
18 | . | . | TRBJ2-2 | TRBV7-9 | CASSFPEVDTFVAGELFF | TGTGCCAGCAGCTTCCCCGAGGTCGACACCTTTGTGGCCGGGGAGCTGTTTTTT
12 | . | . | TRBJ1-1 | TRBV5-6 | CASGTQNTEAFF | TGTGCCAGCGGGACACAGAACACTGAAGCTTTCTTT
15 | once | TRBD2 | TRBJ2-2 | TRBV5-6 | CASSPWGGGPGELFF | TGTGCCAGCAGCCCCTGGGGGGGAGGGCCGGGGGAGCTGTTTTTT
14 | . | . | TRBJ1-5 | TRBV6-1 | CASSEDGPNQPQHF | TGTGCCAGCAGTGAAGACGGACCCAATCAGCCCCAGCATTTT
15 | . | . | TRBJ2-2 | TRBV27 | CASNVIRVNTGELFF | TGTGCCAGCAATGTGATCAGGGTCAACACCGGGGAGCTGTTTTTT
15 | once | . | TRBJ1-6 | TRBV7-3 | CASSLFPGMNSPLHF | TGTGCCAGCAGCTTATTTCCAGGGATGAATTCACCCCTCCACTTT
15 | . | . | TRBJ1-1 | TRBV7-9 | CASSWSTDMNTEAFF | TGTGCCAGCAGCTGGTCGACAGATATGAACACTGAAGCTTTCTTT
14 | . | TRBD1 | TRBJ2-5 | TRBV7-9 | CASSLTGEWETQYF | TGTGCCAGCAGCCTAACAGGGGAGTGGGAGACCCAGTACTTC
11 | . | . | TRBJ2-7 | TRBV6-5 | CASSYVGEQYF | TGTGCCAGCAGTTACGTCGGGGAGCAGTACTTC
15 | . | . | TRBJ2-3 | TRBV14 | CASSQAQTSTDTQYF | TGTGCCAGCAGCCAAGCACAGACTAGCACAGATACGCAGTATTTT
15 | . | . | TRBJ1-4 | TRBV7-9 | CASSSELATNEKLFF | TGTGCCAGCAGCTCTGAGCTCGCAACTAATGAAAAACTGTTTTTT
17 | . | . | TRBJ1-4 | TRBV25-1 | CASSAAVGTLANEKLFF | TGTGCCAGCAGTGCCGCGGTGGGGACCTTAGCTAATGAAAAACTGTTTTTT
17 | . | TRBD2 | TRBJ2-5 | TRBV19 | CASSSVTSAVFQETQYF | TGTGCCAGTAGTTCTGTGACTAGCGCTGTTTTTCAAGAGACCCAGTACTTC
16 | . | TRBD1 | TRBJ1-4 | TRBV15 | CATSRPGTGFNEKLFF | TGTGCCACCAGCAGACCCGGGACAGGGTTTAATGAAAAACTGTTTTTT
21 | . | TRBD1 | TRBJ1-3 | TRBV5-1 | CASSLDPSGTGESLDGNTIYF | TGCGCCAGCAGCCTGGACCCTTCCGGGACAGGGGAAAGTTTAGACGGAAACACCATATATTTT
13 | . | . | TRBJ2-7 | TRBV4-1 | CASSQEGWDEQYF | TGCGCCAGCAGCCAAGAGGGTTGGGACGAGCAGTACTTC
15 | . | TRBD1 | TRBJ2-3 | TRBV6-1 | CASSEGQGAADTQYF | TGTGCCAGCAGTGAAGGACAGGGGGCGGCAGATACGCAGTATTTT
12 | . | . | TRBJ1-5 | TRBV12-5 | CASALGGQPQHF | TGTGCTAGTGCCCTGGGAGGTCAGCCCCAGCATTTT
15 | . | TRBD1 | TRBJ2-3 | TRBV6-5 | CASSYSEGAPDTQYF | TGTGCCAGCAGTTACTCTGAGGGGGCTCCAGATACGCAGTATTTT
13 | . | . | TRBJ1-1 | TRBV29-1 | CSATPVQDTEAFF | TGCAGCGCCACTCCAGTCCAGGACACTGAAGCTTTCTTT
14 | . | . | TRBJ2-7 | TRBV19 | CASSRQAPIDEQYF | TGTGCCAGCAGTCGCCAGGCCCCTATCGACGAGCAGTACTTC
12 | . | . | TRBJ2-3 | TRBV7-8 | CASGEGTDTQYF | TGTGCCAGCGGGGAGGGCACAGATACGCAGTATTTT
14 | . | . | TRBJ2-3 | TRBV2 | CASRGDPFGDTQYF | TGTGCCAGCAGGGGAGACCCCTTCGGGGATACGCAGTATTTT
16 | . | . | TRBJ2-3 | TRBV13 | CASSLFFGESTDTQYF | TGTGCCAGCAGCTTATTTTTCGGGGAAAGCACAGATACGCAGTATTTT
18 | . | . | TRBJ2-7 | TRBV7-2 | CASSLGAGHLLASYEQYF | TGTGCCAGCAGCTTAGGGGCGGGACACTTACTCGCCTCCTACGAGCAGTACTTC
14 | . | . | TRBJ1-1 | TRBV7-2 | CASSLDRLNTEAFF | TGTGCCAGCAGCCTAGACAGGTTGAACACTGAAGCTTTCTTT
13 | . | TRBD1 | TRBJ2-7 | TRBV6-5 | CASSYSTGTEQYF | TGTGCCAGCAGTTACTCGACAGGGACCGAGCAGTACTTC
14 | few | . | TRBJ2-7 | TRBV21-1 | CASTRTGAPYEQYF | TGTGCCAGCACAAGGACAGGGGCCCCGTACGAGCAGTACTTC
14 | once | . | TRBJ1-1 | TRBV6-5 | CASSYQVLSTEAFF | TGTGCCAGCAGTTACCAGGTCCTGAGCACTGAAGCTTTCTTT
15 | . | . | TRBJ1-1 | TRBV13 | CASSLGIGRNTEAFF | TGTGCCAGCAGCCTTGGCATTGGGAGGAACACTGAAGCTTTCTTT